The T cell receptor (beta chain) under discussion was sequenced for a study of beta chain features in type 1 diabetes. This clone has only a few counts. Every isolated RNA sample was fully reverse transcribed, so sequencing captured expressed TCRB transcripts. TCRdb's table, derived via immunoSEQ multiplex PCR, lists solely in-frame clones and lacks some. The sample includes approximately 150,000 clones, about 9.1% of them seen just once. Germline assignment: CDR1 SGHRS and CDR2 YFSETQ. V was pared by 5 bases and J by 0 bases, with 4 bases of the junction left unmatched. This CDR3 contains 15 residues.

What was sequenced was central memory CD4+ T cells from blood. J is TRBJ2-5 and V is TRBV5-1, with TRBD2 matching 10 bases. This receptor was taken from a woman in her forties in good health. In DNA form, the CDR3 reads TGCGCCAGCAGGGGGACTAGCGTACACCAAGAGACCCAGTACTTC. Translating it yields CASRGTSVHQETQYF.